This T cell receptor beta chain was found in a study of blood T cell repertoires in COVID-19. The overall study: Donors in the United States, Italy and Spain gave samples during acute or convalescent COVID-19. T cells, B-cell-depleted T cells, or PBMCs provided the cDNA or gDNA that served as material.

The junction had 7 bases not matched to a gene; V was cut back by 8 bases and J by 5 bases. CDR3 length equals 14 residues. Germline CDR1 reads MDHEN; CDR2 reads SYDVKM. In the authors' methods: Amplification of reference gene primers was used by the study to estimate nucleated cell counts. TCRdb's copy holds only in-frame clones and misses some; the assay was immunoSEQ multiplex PCR. V and J calls and clone size are those listed in that table; D and trimming were worked out from the DNA. Here the sample spans under 350,000 clones, around nine tenths being singletons. The specimen sequenced was peripheral blood. The TCR originated in a man in his 70s with acute or convalescent COVID-19. This rearrangement joins TRBV28 to TRBJ1-4, with 8 bases fitting TRBD1. For the CDR3, the DNA is TGTGCCAGCCTGTACAGGGGGGTAAATGAAAAACTGTTTTTT. This gives the protein CASLYRGVNEKLFF.